Listed below are T cell receptor beta chains from one sample, sequenced in a study of blood T cell repertoires in COVID-19. The table came from immunoSEQ multiplex PCR; TCRdb's copy has only in-frame clones and leaves some out. This sample has almost 300,000 clones; roughly 86% occur once, and the top ten carry 1% to 1.5%. Sequenced sample: peripheral blood. These receptors were obtained from a man aged 65-85 years with acute or convalescent COVID-19. Both conserved end residues are part of each CDR3. A D gene is named only where the DNA matches it firmly. Size is omitted from some rows. Given values are once, few, many or a class for expanded clones.

d_gene	j_gene	v_gene	abundance	CDR3nt	CDR3aa
TRBD1	TRBJ1-1	TRBV13	.	TGTGCCAGCAGCCCACGACAGGGAAGGACGCCCGGATCTGAAGCTTTCTTT	CASSPRQGRTPGSEAFF
.	TRBJ1-4	TRBV6-5	.	TGTGCCAGCAGATACGATGCAGGACTAAGTAATGAAAAACTGTTTTTT	CASRYDAGLSNEKLFF
.	TRBJ1-6	TRBV5-1	few	TGCGCCAGCAGCTTGGCCGGGTCTAGTTCGCACCACTTT	CASSLAGSSSHHF
TRBD2	TRBJ2-3	TRBV2	.	TGTGCCAGCAGAGAGAGCGGGACTAGCACAGATACGCAGTATTTT	CASRESGTSTDTQYF
.	TRBJ1-3	TRBV21-1	.	TGTGCCAGCAGCAAATTGGTAGGGAGGGATTTGTGGAACACCATATATTTT	CASSKLVGRDLWNTIYF
.	TRBJ1-1	TRBV29-1	.	TGCAGCGTCCTACAGGGCATGAACACTGAAGCTTTCTTT	CSVLQGMNTEAFF
TRBD1	TRBJ1-4	TRBV4-3	few	TGCGCCAGCAGCCCCCGCAGGGGGAATGAAAAACTGTTTTTT	CASSPRRGNEKLFF
TRBD1	TRBJ2-7	TRBV6-1	.	TGTGCCAGCAGTGAAGCAGTTGGGACAGGATCGATCTACGAGCAGTACTTC	CASSEAVGTGSIYEQYF
TRBD1	TRBJ1-4	TRBV28	.	TGTGCCAGCGGAGGACAGGCCGCAACTAATGAAAAACTGTTTTTT	CASGGQAATNEKLFF
TRBD1	TRBJ1-2	TRBV7-9	.	TGTGCCAGCAGGCGGGGACAGGAACACTATGGCTACACCTTC	CASRRGQEHYGYTF
TRBD1	TRBJ2-1	TRBV3-1/TRBV3-2	.	TGTGCCAGCAGCCGTCAGATTGGACAGGTCTACAATGAGCAGTTCTTC	CASSRQIGQVYNEQFF
TRBD1	TRBJ1-2	TRBV28	.	TGTGCCAGCAGTTTGGGACAGGGGGCTGACTATGGCTACACCTTC	CASSLGQGADYGYTF
TRBD1	TRBJ1-5	TRBV5-1	.	TGCGCCAGCGGGACAGGGGATAGTAGTCAGCCCCAGCATTTT	CASGTGDSSQPQHF
.	TRBJ1-5	TRBV5-1	once	TGCGCCAGCAGCTTGGAGGGGAATAGCAATCAGCCCCAGCATTTT	CASSLEGNSNQPQHF
.	TRBJ2-5	TRBV11-2	.	TGTGCCAGCAGCTTAGATTCAGGGGGGGAGACCCAGTACTTC	CASSLDSGGETQYF
.	TRBJ2-3	TRBV7-9	.	TGTGCCAGCAGCTTAGTAAAGCTAGCCAGCACAGATACGCAGTATTTT	CASSLVKLASTDTQYF
TRBD1	TRBJ2-7	TRBV9	few	TGTGCCAGCAGCGCCGGGACAGGGCCTTCCTACGAGCAGTACTTC	CASSAGTGPSYEQYF
TRBD2	TRBJ2-3	TRBV6-2/TRBV6-3	.	TGTGCCAGCAGTTACCCAGCGGGAGGCACAGATACGCAGTATTTT	CASSYPAGGTDTQYF
.	TRBJ1-5	TRBV2	.	TGTGCCAGCAGGACCACAGGGAATCAGCCCCAGCATTTT	CASRTTGNQPQHF
.	TRBJ2-7	TRBV2	.	TGTGCCAGCAGTGAATTAAGGCAGGGGTCCTACGAGCAGTACTTC	CASSELRQGSYEQYF
.	TRBJ1-4	TRBV30	.	TGTGCCTGGAGTGTAGGAGGGGCTGGTGAAAAACTGTTTTTT	CAWSVGGAGEKLFF
.	TRBJ2-2	TRBV6-5	few	TGTGCCAGCAGTCCCCGGGGGACTCGCACCGGGGAGCTGTTTTTT	CASSPRGTRTGELFF
TRBD2	TRBJ2-1	TRBV28	.	TGTGCCAGCAGCATAGCGGGGACGGGCAACAATGAGCAGTTCTTC	CASSIAGTGNNEQFF
.	TRBJ2-4	TRBV7-2	.	TGTGCCAGCAGCTTAATCCGGGAAGAAAACATTCAGTACTTC	CASSLIREENIQYF
.	TRBJ2-5	TRBV5-4	.	TGTGCCATATTTGTACCCGGGGACCAAGAGACCCAGTACTTC	CAIFVPGDQETQYF
.	TRBJ2-7	TRBV5-1	.	TGCGCCAGCAGCTTGGGTGGGTTAGCGGACTACGAGCAGTACTTC	CASSLGGLADYEQYF
TRBD2	TRBJ2-1	TRBV15	.	TGTGCCACCAGCAGAGGTACTAGCGCCCGGCAGTTCTTC	CATSRGTSARQFF
.	TRBJ1-6	TRBV6-5	.	TGTGCCAGCAGTTACTCGATCGGGGTAACGAATTCACCCCTCCACTTT	CASSYSIGVTNSPLHF
TRBD1	TRBJ2-2	TRBV6-6	once	TGTGCCAGCAGACGGACAGGGAATACGGGGGAGCTGTTTTTT	CASRRTGNTGELFF
.	TRBJ2-5	TRBV24-1	.	TGTGCCACCAGTGACACAAGTAACAGGCCTGGTGGGGAGACCCAGTACTTC	CATSDTSNRPGGETQYF
.	TRBJ1-1	TRBV6-5	.	TGTGCCAGCAGTTACGGGTCCGGGGTGAACACTGAAGCTTTCTTT	CASSYGSGVNTEAFF
.	TRBJ2-5	TRBV6-6	.	TGTGCCAGCACCAGGCAGGGATTCCAAGAGACCCAGTACTTC	CASTRQGFQETQYF
TRBD1	TRBJ2-1	TRBV4-3	few	TGCGCCAGCAGCCAAGCCGGACAGGGGGTCTACAATGAGCAGTTCTTC	CASSQAGQGVYNEQFF
.	TRBJ2-7	TRBV28	many	TGTGCCAGCAGTTACAACAGCTACGAGCAGTACTTC	CASSYNSYEQYF
.	TRBJ2-5	TRBV6-6	.	TGTGCCAGCAGTTACGACCCAAAGGGAGATCAAGAGACCCAGTACTTC	CASSYDPKGDQETQYF
.	TRBJ2-1	TRBV5-1	.	TGCGCCAGCAGCCCAAAGGGGCCCGGTTACAATGAGCAGTTCTTC	CASSPKGPGYNEQFF
.	TRBJ2-1	TRBV3-1/TRBV3-2	.	TGTGCCAGCAGCCCGGGACAAAACTCCTACAATGAGCAGTTCTTC	CASSPGQNSYNEQFF
.	TRBJ1-6	TRBV4-3	.	TGCGCCAGCAGCCAAGAAGTGGAGGGGACTTCACCCCTCCACTTT	CASSQEVEGTSPLHF
.	TRBJ1-2	TRBV10-2	few	TGCGCCAGCAGTGGAGGGAACTATGGCTACACCTTC	CASSGGNYGYTF
TRBD1	TRBJ1-5	TRBV10-3	.	TGTGCCATCAGTGATACTAGACAGGGGAATCAGCCCCAGCATTTT	CAISDTRQGNQPQHF
.	TRBJ1-5	TRBV19	few	TGTGCCAGTACCCGAAGGAGAGGGTCCGATCAGCCCCAGCATTTT	CASTRRRGSDQPQHF
.	TRBJ2-3	TRBV30	.	TGTGCCTACCCCGGGCCAGGGGGCACAGATACGCAGTATTTT	CAYPGPGGTDTQYF
.	TRBJ1-1	TRBV19	.	TGTGCCAGTAGCACCCAGGGCTCCCTGAACACTGAAGCTTTCTTT	CASSTQGSLNTEAFF